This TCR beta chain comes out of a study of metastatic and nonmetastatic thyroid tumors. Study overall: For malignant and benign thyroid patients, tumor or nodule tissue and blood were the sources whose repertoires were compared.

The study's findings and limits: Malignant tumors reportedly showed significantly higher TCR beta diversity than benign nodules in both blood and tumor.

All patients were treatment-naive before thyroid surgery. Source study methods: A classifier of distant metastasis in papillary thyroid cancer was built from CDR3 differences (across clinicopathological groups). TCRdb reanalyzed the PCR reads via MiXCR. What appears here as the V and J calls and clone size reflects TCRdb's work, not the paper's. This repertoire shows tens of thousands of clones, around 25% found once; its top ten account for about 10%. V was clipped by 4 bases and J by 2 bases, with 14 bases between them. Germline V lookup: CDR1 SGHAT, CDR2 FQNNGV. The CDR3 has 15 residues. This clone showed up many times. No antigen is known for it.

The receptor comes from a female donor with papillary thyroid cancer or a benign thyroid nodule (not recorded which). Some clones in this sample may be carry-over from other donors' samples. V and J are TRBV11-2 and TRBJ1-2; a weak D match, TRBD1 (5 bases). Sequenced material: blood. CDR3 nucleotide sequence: TGTGCCAGCAGCTCCCTCAGGGAGCCGAACTATGGCTACACCTTC. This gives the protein CASSSLREPNYGYTF.